At least ten counts were recorded for the clone carrying this TCR beta chain. The antigen is unknown. As the method for making TCR beta libraries, quantitative 5'-RACE with molecular barcodes was used. TCRdb ran MiXCR on the 5' RACE reads and lists one entry per CDR3 protein. The table shows around 890,000 distinct CDR3 sequences, with roughly 10% occurring only once. This sample stems from a study of CD8 T cells in ankylosing spondylitis. Germline V gene data show CDR1 as LGHNA and CDR2 as YSLEER. The CDR3 is 12 amino acids. V lost 0 bases to trimming and J lost 5 bases, with 4 bases between them. Broader study findings: The authors reported significant enrichment of disease-linked clones in matched ankylosing spondylitis synovial fluid. Disease-associated clones were CD8+ and fairly uncommon in peripheral blood. Prior literature has documented some motif variants in synovial fluid and blood from reactive arthritis. A motif of seven or eight highly homologous TCR beta variants was seen as apparently characteristic of ankylosing spondylitis blood.

The TCR originated in a male donor with ankylosing spondylitis. Input material: blood, either unsorted or a sorted T cell fraction (not recorded which). J is TRBJ2-5 and V is TRBV4-3; no definite D call. This CDR3 reads CASSQDRETQYF. The CDR3 DNA sequence: TGCGCCAGCAGCCAAGATAGGGAGACCCAGTACTTC.